The rows below give T cell receptor beta chains drawn from one sample of a study of cytomegalovirus exposure and HLA in healthy donors. TCRdb's copy holds only in-frame clones and misses some; the assay was immunoSEQ multiplex PCR. The data contain 50,000 to 65,000 clones, about 95% of them singletons. The sequenced material came from PBMCs. The receptors derive from a woman aged 18-29 years in good health and CMV-seropositive. Both conserved end residues are part of each CDR3. A D gene is named only where the DNA matches it firmly. Clone size appears in some rows only: once, few, many, or a class for an expanded clone.

J	D	V	size	CDR3	DNA
TRBJ2-1	TRBD1	TRBV6-6	.	CASSPTRQGEYNEQFF	TGTGCCAGCAGCCCGACTAGACAGGGGGAGTACAATGAGCAGTTCTTC
TRBJ2-2	.	TRBV30	.	CACPSVWGTGELFF	TGTGCCTGCCCTAGCGTTTGGGGGACCGGGGAGCTGTTTTTT
TRBJ2-5	TRBD2	TRBV30	.	CAWFRGAGAIQETQYF	TGTGCCTGGTTTCGTGGGGCGGGAGCCATCCAAGAGACCCAGTACTTC
TRBJ1-4	TRBD1	TRBV10-2	.	CASSGDRGHEKLFF	TGCGCCAGCAGTGGAGACAGGGGTCATGAAAAACTGTTTTTT
TRBJ1-2	.	TRBV2	.	CASRETEASDYGYTF	TGTGCCAGCAGAGAGACGGAGGCGTCAGACTATGGCTACACCTTC
TRBJ2-7	TRBD2	TRBV28	.	CASSFSYAGGSYEQYF	TGTGCCAGCAGTTTTAGTTACGCGGGAGGGTCCTACGAGCAGTACTTC
TRBJ1-1	.	TRBV7-2	.	CASSLSGGVGTEAFF	TGTGCCAGCAGCTTATCGGGCGGGGTTGGGACTGAAGCTTTCTTT
TRBJ1-2	TRBD1	TRBV19	.	CASSVITGGAGSGYTF	TGTGCCAGTAGCGTAATAACAGGGGGCGCTGGGAGTGGCTACACCTTC
TRBJ2-2	.	TRBV25-1	.	CASSGSFSGVTGELFF	TGTGCCAGCAGTGGATCCTTCTCGGGGGTCACCGGGGAGCTGTTTTTT
TRBJ1-2	.	TRBV7-9	.	CASSFDSRDGYTF	TGTGCCAGCAGCTTTGACTCTCGCGATGGCTACACCTTC
TRBJ2-7	TRBD1	TRBV18	.	CASSPTGQGANEQYF	TGTGCCAGCTCACCAACGGGACAGGGGGCTAACGAGCAGTACTTC
TRBJ2-7	TRBD1	TRBV19	.	CASSADPDRATQYF	TGTGCCAGTAGTGCAGACCCGGACAGGGCGACGCAGTACTTC
TRBJ2-1	TRBD1	TRBV5-1	.	CASSLAGQGANEQFF	TGCGCCAGCAGCTTGGCGGGACAGGGGGCCAATGAGCAGTTCTTC
TRBJ2-1	TRBD1	TRBV27	.	CASSLFQGASRSSYNEQFF	TGTGCCAGCAGTTTATTTCAGGGGGCTTCAAGGAGCTCCTACAATGAGCAGTTCTTC
TRBJ1-1	.	TRBV7-9	.	CASSPGGSRWAFF	TGTGCCAGCAGCCCAGGAGGAAGTAGGTGGGCTTTCTTT
TRBJ2-7	TRBD1	TRBV27	.	CASSRTGNLEQYF	TGTGCCAGCAGTAGGACAGGCAATCTCGAGCAGTACTTC
TRBJ1-6	TRBD1	TRBV7-9	.	CASRPPGDRDSPLHF	TGTGCCAGCAGACCCCCGGGGGACAGGGACTCACCCCTCCACTTT
TRBJ2-1	TRBD1	TRBV5-4	.	CASSSGQGARDEQFF	TGTGCCAGCAGCTCGGGACAGGGGGCTCGCGATGAGCAGTTCTTC
TRBJ2-7	TRBD2	TRBV9	few	CAGSGTSGYEQYF	TGTGCCGGGTCCGGGACTAGCGGCTACGAGCAGTACTTC
TRBJ1-5	.	TRBV6-5	.	CASRRAGQPQHF	TGTGCCAGCAGGAGGGCGGGGCAGCCCCAGCATTTT
TRBJ2-7	.	TRBV9	.	CASSVGGTYEQYF	TGTGCCAGCAGCGTTGGCGGAACCTACGAGCAGTACTTC
TRBJ1-6	.	TRBV19	.	CASSTPGRVDNSPLHF	TGTGCCAGTAGTACCCCCGGGAGAGTCGATAATTCACCCCTCCACTTT
TRBJ1-4	.	TRBV15	once	CATSRVGVGSNNEKLFF	TGTGCCACCAGCAGAGTAGGTGTGGGCAGCAATAATGAAAAACTGTTTTTT
TRBJ1-6	.	TRBV11-2	.	CASSHEFGGVGYNSPLHF	TGTGCCAGCAGCCACGAGTTTGGGGGCGTCGGGTATAATTCACCCCTCCACTTT
TRBJ2-1	TRBD2	TRBV9	.	CASSFRAGAGYNEQFF	TGTGCCAGCAGCTTCAGAGCGGGGGCCGGTTACAATGAGCAGTTCTTC
TRBJ2-2	.	TRBV4-2	.	CASSPRTTLTGELFF	TGTGCCAGCAGTCCCCGGACTACCCTCACCGGGGAGCTGTTTTTT
TRBJ2-2	.	TRBV4-3	.	CASSLRGRREGTGELFF	TGCGCCAGCAGCCTCCGGGGTCGGCGCGAGGGCACCGGGGAGCTGTTTTTT
TRBJ2-1	TRBD2	TRBV9	.	CASSATSVSSRSGQFF	TGTGCCAGCAGCGCCACTAGCGTCAGTAGCAGGAGTGGGCAGTTCTTC
TRBJ2-5	TRBD2	TRBV2	.	CASSPRAGGSETQYF	TGTGCCAGCAGTCCCCGAGCGGGAGGTTCCGAGACCCAGTACTTC
TRBJ2-2	TRBD2	TRBV4-1	.	CASSRGLAGGNGELFF	TGCGCCAGCAGCCGCGGACTAGCGGGAGGAAACGGGGAGCTGTTTTTT
TRBJ2-1	TRBD1	TRBV6-5	.	CASSYRQGHEQFF	TGTGCCAGCAGTTACAGACAGGGTCATGAGCAGTTCTTC
TRBJ1-5	.	TRBV21-1	.	CAAKTGGFNQPQHF	TGTGCCGCCAAAACAGGGGGGTTCAATCAGCCCCAGCATTTT
TRBJ1-2	.	TRBV29-1	.	CSVELTGIGAHGYTF	TGCAGCGTTGAGTTGACAGGAATCGGGGCACATGGCTACACCTTC
TRBJ2-1	TRBD2	TRBV10-3	.	CAISEAGGWNNEQFF	TGTGCCATCAGTGAGGCGGGGGGCTGGAACAATGAGCAGTTCTTC
TRBJ2-7	TRBD1	TRBV11-2	.	CASSLTGTVYEQYF	TGTGCCAGCAGCCTAACGGGGACAGTCTACGAGCAGTACTTC
TRBJ1-2	.	TRBV4-3	.	CASSQEFQAVGYTF	TGCGCCAGCAGCCAAGAATTCCAGGCTGTGGGCTACACCTTC
TRBJ2-3	.	TRBV19	.	CASSPRERTDTQYF	TGTGCCAGTAGCCCACGGGAGAGGACAGATACGCAGTATTTT
TRBJ2-3	.	TRBV5-1	once	CASSLPALPDTQYF	TGCGCCAGCAGCTTGCCCGCACTCCCGGATACGCAGTATTTT
TRBJ2-1	.	TRBV27	.	CASSPDLAYSGDSEQFF	TGTGCCAGCAGTCCGGACCTCGCCTACTCGGGGGACAGTGAGCAGTTCTTC
TRBJ2-5	.	TRBV6-6	once	CASSYGPYQETQYF	TGTGCCAGCAGTTACGGCCCGTACCAAGAGACCCAGTACTTC
TRBJ2-7	.	TRBV21-1	.	CASSKDRSEQYF	TGTGCCAGCAGCAAAGACAGGAGCGAGCAGTACTTC
TRBJ2-7	.	TRBV7-9	.	CASSSKGGSSSYEQYF	TGTGCCAGCAGCTCTAAGGGAGGATCCAGCTCCTACGAGCAGTACTTC
TRBJ1-1	.	TRBV5-8	.	CASSIREGDEAFF	TGTGCCAGCAGTATCAGGGAGGGTGATGAAGCTTTCTTT
TRBJ1-4	.	TRBV9	.	CASSVGISSNEKLFF	TGTGCCAGCAGCGTAGGTATCTCCTCTAATGAAAAACTGTTTTTT
TRBJ2-7	TRBD1	TRBV6-6	.	CASSMGQGNYEQYF	TGTGCCAGCAGTATGGGACAGGGGAACTACGAGCAGTACTTC
TRBJ2-7	.	TRBV7-6	.	CASSLGSGHSYEQYF	TGTGCCAGCAGCTTAGGGTCGGGACACTCCTACGAGCAGTACTTC
TRBJ1-4	.	TRBV28	.	CASSLGRQSEKLFF	TGTGCCAGCAGTTTAGGCAGGCAGTCTGAAAAACTGTTTTTT
TRBJ1-2	.	TRBV19	.	CASSPGTLHGYTF	TGTGCCAGTAGCCCCGGTACTCTTCATGGCTACACCTTC